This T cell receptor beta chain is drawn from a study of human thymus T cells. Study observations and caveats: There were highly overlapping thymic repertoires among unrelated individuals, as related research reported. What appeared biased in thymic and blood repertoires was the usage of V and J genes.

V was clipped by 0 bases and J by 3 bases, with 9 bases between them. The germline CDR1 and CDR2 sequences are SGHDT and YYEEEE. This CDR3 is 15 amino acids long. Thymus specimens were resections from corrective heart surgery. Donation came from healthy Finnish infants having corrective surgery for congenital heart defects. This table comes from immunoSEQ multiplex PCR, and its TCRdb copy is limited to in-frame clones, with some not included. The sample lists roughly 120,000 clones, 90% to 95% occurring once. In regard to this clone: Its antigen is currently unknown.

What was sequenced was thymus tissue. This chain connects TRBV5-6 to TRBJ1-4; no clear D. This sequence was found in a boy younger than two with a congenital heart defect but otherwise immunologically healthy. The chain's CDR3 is CASSLDSWANEKLFF. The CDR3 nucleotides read TGTGCCAGCAGCTTGGACAGTTGGGCTAATGAAAAACTGTTTTTT.